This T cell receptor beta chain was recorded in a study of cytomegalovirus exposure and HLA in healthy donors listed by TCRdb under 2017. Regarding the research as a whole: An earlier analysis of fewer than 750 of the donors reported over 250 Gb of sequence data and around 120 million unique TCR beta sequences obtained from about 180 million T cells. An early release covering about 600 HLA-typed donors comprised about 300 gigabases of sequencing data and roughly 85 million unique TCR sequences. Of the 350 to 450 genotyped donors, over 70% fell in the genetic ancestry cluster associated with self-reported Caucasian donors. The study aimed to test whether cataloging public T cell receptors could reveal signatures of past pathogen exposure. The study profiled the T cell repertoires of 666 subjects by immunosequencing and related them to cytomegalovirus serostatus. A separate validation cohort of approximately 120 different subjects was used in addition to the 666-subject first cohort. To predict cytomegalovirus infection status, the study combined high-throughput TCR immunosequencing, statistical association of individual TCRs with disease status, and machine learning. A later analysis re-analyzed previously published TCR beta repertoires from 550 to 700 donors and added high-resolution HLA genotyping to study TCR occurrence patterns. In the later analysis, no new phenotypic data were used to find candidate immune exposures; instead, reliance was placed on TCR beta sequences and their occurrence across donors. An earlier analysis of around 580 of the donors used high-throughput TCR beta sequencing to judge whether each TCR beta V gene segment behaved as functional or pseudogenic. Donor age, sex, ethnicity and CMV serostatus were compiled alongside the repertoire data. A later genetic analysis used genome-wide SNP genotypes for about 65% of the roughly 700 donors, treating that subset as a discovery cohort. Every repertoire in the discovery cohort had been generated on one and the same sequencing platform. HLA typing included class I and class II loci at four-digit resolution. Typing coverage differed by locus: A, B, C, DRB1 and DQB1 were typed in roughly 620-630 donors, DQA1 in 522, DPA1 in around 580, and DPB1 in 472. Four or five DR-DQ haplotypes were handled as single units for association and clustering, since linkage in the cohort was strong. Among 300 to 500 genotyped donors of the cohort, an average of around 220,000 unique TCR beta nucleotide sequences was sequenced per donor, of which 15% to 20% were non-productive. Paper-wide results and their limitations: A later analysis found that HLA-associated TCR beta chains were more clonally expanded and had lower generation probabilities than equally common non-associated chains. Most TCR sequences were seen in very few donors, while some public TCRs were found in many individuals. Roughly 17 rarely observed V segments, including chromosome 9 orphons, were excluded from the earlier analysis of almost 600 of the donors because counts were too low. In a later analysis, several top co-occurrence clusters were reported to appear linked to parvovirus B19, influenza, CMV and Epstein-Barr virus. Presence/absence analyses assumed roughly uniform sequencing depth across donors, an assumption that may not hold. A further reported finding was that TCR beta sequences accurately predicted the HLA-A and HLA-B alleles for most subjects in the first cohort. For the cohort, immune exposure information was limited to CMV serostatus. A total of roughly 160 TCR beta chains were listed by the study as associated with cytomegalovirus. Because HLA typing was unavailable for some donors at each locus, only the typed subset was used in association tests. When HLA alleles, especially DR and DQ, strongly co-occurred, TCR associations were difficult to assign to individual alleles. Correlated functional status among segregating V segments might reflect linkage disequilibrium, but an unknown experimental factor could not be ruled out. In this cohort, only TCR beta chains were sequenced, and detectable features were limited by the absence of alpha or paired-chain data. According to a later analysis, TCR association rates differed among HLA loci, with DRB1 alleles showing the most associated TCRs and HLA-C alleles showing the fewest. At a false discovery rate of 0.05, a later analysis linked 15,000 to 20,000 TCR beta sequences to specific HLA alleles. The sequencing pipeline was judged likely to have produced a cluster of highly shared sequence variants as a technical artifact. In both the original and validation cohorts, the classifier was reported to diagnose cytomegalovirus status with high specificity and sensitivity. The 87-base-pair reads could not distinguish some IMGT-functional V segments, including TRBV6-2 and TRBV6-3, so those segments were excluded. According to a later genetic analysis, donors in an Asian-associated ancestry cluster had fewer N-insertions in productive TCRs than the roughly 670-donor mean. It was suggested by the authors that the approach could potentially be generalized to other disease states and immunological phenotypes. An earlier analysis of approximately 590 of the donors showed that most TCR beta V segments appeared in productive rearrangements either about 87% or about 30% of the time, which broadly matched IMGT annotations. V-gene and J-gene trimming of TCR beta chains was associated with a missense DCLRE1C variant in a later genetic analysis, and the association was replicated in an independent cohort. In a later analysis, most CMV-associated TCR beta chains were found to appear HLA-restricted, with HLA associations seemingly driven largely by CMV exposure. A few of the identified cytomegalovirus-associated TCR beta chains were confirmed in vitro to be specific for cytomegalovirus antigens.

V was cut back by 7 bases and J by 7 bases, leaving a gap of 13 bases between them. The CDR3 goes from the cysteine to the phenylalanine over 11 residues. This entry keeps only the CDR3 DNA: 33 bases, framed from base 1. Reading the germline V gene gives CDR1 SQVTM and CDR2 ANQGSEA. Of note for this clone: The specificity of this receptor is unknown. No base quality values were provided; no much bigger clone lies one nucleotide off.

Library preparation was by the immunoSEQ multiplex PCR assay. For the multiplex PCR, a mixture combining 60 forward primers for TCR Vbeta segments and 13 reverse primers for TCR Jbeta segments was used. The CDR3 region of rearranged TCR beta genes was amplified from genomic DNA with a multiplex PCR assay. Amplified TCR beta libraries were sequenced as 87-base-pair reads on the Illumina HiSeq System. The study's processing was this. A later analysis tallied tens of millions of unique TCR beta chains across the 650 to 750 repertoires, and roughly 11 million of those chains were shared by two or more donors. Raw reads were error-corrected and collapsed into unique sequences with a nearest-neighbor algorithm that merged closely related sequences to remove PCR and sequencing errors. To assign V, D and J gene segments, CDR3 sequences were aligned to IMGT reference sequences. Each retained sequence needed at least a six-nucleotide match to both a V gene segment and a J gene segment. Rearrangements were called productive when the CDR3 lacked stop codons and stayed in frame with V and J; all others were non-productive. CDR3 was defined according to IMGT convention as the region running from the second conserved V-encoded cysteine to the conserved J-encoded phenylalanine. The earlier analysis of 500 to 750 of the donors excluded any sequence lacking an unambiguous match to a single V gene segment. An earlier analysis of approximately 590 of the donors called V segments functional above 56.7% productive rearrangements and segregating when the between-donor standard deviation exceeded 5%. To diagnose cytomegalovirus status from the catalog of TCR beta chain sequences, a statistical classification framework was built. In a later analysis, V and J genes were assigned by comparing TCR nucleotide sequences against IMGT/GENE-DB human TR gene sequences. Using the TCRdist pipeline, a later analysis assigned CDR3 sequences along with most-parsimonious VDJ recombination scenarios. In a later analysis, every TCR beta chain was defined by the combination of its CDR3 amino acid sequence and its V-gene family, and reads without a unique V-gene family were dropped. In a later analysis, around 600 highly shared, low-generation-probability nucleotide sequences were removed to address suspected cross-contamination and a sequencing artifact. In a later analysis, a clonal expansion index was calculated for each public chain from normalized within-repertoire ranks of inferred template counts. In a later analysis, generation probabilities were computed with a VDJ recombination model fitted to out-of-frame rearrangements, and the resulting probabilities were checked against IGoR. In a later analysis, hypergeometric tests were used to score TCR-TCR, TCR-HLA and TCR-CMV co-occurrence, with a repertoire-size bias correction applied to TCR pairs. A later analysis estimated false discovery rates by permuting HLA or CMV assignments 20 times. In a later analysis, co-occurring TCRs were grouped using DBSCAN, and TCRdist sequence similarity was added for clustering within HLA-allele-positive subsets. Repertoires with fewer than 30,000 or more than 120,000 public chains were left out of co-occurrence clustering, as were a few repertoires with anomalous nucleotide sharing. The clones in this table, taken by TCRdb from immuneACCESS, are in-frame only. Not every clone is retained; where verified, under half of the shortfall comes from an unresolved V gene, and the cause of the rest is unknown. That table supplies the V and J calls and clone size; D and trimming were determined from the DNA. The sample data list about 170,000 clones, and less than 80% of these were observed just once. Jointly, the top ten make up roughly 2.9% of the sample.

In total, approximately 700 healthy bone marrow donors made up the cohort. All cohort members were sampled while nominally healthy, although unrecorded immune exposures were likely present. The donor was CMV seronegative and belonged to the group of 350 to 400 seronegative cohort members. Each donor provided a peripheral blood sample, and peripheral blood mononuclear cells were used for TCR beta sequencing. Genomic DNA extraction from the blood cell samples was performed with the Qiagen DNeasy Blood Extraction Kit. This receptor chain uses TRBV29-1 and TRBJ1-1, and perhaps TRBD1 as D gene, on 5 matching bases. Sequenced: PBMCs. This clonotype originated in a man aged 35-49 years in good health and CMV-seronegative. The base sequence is TGCAGCGCTGCCGACAGTATTGAAGCTTTCTTT. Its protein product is CSAADSIEAFF.